The clone carrying this T cell receptor beta chain was detected only once. The sample is drawn from a study of blood T cell repertoires in COVID-19. Study context: The origin of the acute and convalescent COVID-19 samples was the United States, Italy and Spain.

Germline assignment: CDR1 SGHTS and CDR2 YDEGEE. Trimming stripped 3 bases from V and 4 bases from J, with 16 bases between. There are 15 residues in the CDR3. Original handling: Amplification with reference gene primers provided the estimates of nucleated cell counts. Sequencing was performed with immunoSEQ multiplex PCR; in TCRdb, only in-frame clones are kept and a portion is missing. V and J calls plus clone size are reproduced from that table; the DNA served to infer D and trimming. The sample lists approximately 250,000 clones; 88% were seen once. The sequenced sample consisted of PBMCs or T cells enriched from blood (not recorded which). The chain uses TRBV5-8 and TRBJ2-5; possible D gene TRBD1, 8 bases. The TCR sequence derives from a middle-aged woman with acute COVID-19. The CDR3 coding sequence is TGTGCCAGCAGCTGGAGGACAGGGAGGGGAGAGACCCAGTACTTC. This gives the protein CASSWRTGRGETQYF.